Presented here are 28 T cell receptor beta chains from one specimen sequenced in a study of response to subunit inactivated influenza vaccine. TCRdb called the RT-PCR reads again in MiXCR, with one record for every CDR3 protein. The sample gives about 240,000 distinct CDR3 sequences, 12% of which show up once; approximately 8.4% is in the top ten. Here the sequenced sample was non-naive T cells sorted from PBMCs, taken around 14 days before vaccination. These receptors all stem from a man in his fifties who received an inactivated influenza vaccine.

This clonotype was counted only a few times. The genes are TRBV20-1 and TRBJ2-3; TRBD2 matches at 9 bases. The ends lost 7 bases at V and 2 bases at J; junction bases unmatched: 4. The CDR3 sequence is 13 residues long. CDR1 and CDR2 from the germline V gene are DFQATT and SNEGSKA (reference sequence). The CDR3 region has the DNA TGCAGTGGTCTAGCGGGGTTCACAGATACGCAGTATTTT. Protein: CSGLAGFTDTQYF.

This clonotype was recorded at least ten times. CDR3 DNA sequence: TGTGCCAGCAGTTTCCGTGGGCAAAACATTCAGTACTTC. As protein: CASSFRGQNIQYF. The chain joins TRBV27 to TRBJ2-4, with unresolved D. Trimming took 3 bases from V and 5 from J, leaving 8 bases between them. This CDR3 is 13 amino acids long. From germline, CDR1 is MNHEY and CDR2 SMNVEV (reference sequence).

This clonotype has at least ten counts. This sequence joins TRBV18 and TRBJ2-7; D may be TRBD1 (6 bases). Germline V CDR1 and CDR2: KGHSH, LQKENI. V gave up 3 bases and J gave up 3 bases, with 9 bases separating them. This CDR3 has 13 residues. CDR3 residues: CASSPTGNYEQYF. In nucleotides, the CDR3 is TGTGCCAGCTCACCTACAGGGAACTACGAGCAGTACTTC.

Many counts were recorded for this clonotype. V is TRBV11-2 and J is TRBJ2-4; tentatively, D is TRBD1 (5 bases). This CDR3 region has 12 residues. Deletions cut 3 bases from V and 6 bases from J, with 6 bases between. Looked up from germline, CDR1 is SGHAT and CDR2 is FQNNGV. For the CDR3, the DNA is TGTGCCAGCAGCTTTGACAGAAACATTCAGTACTTC. Residues: CASSFDRNIQYF.

The DNA for the CDR3 is TGTGCCAGCAGAAGGACTAGCGGGTACAATGAGCAGTTCTTC. Amino acids: CASRRTSGYNEQFF. The chain employs TRBV12-3 or TRBV12-4 and TRBJ2-1; 11 positions agree with TRBD2. With 6 bases clipped from V and 4 bases from J, the junction kept 2 bases outside the gene matches. The CDR3 spans 14 residues.

This clonotype was seen only a few times. The chain employs TRBV28 and TRBJ2-2, with 8 bases identical to TRBD1. CDR3 length: 14 residues. V shed 7 bases and J 2 bases; nucleotides not matched to a gene: 3. Germline CDR1 and CDR2: MDHEN and SYDVKM. The CDR3 DNA is TGTGCCAGCAAAGACAGGGGTAACACCGGGGAGCTGTTTTTT. Amino acids: CASKDRGNTGELFF.

The J gene is TRBJ1-2, the V gene TRBV28; D gene uncertain. Germline loops: CDR1 MDHEN, CDR2 SYDVKM. The V and J ends lost 10 bases and 5 bases respectively, with 23 bases between them. The CDR3 runs 15 residues. CDR3: CATKRGDIAVYGYTF. The CDR3 nucleotides read TGTGCCACCAAGAGAGGCGACATCGCAGTTTATGGCTACACCTTC.

V usage is TRBV2 and J usage is TRBJ1-2; D gene ambiguous. V lost 10 bases to trimming and J lost 5 bases, with 20 bases between them. CDR3 length equals 14 residues. The V gene's germline CDR1 is SNHLY and CDR2 FYNNEI. CDR3 region: CATAAGKAFYGYTF. CDR3 bases: TGTGCCACCGCCGCCGGGAAGGCCTTTTATGGCTACACCTTC.

The CDR3 nucleotides are TGTGCCAGCAAACGGGCAGGCGCTAATGGCTACACCTTC. This encodes CASKRAGANGYTF. V gene TRBV6-2 or TRBV6-3 combines with J gene TRBJ1-2; no definite D call. V lost 7 bases, J lost 6 bases, and 15 bases lay in between. CDR1 is MNHEY and CDR2 is SVGEGT in the germline V gene. This CDR3 is 13 amino acids long.

The CDR3 DNA follows: TGTGCCAGCAGTCTGGGGGAGGGGGCTATAGGAGTTAGGGCCAAAAACATTCAGTACTTC. It is translated as CASSLGEGAIGVRAKNIQYF. This chain connects TRBV28 to TRBJ2-4; the D call may be TRBD1 or TRBD2 (7 bases each). The CDR3 sequence is 20 residues long. Trimming removed 5 bases from V and 1 base from J, with 27 bases in between. CDR1 is MDHEN and CDR2 is SYDVKM in the germline V gene.

In its sample, this clonotype was seen many times. CDR3 bases: TGTGCCAGCAGCTTAGACCAGATCAGGGACTTCTGGACAGATACGCAGTATTTT. Translation: CASSLDQIRDFWTDTQYF. The V gene is TRBV11-2, the J gene TRBJ2-3; D is perhaps TRBD2 (6 bases). Germline CDR1 SGHAT, CDR2 FQNNGV. CDR3 length equals 18 residues. Trimming shortened V by 0 bases and J by 3 bases, and 19 bases separated the two germline ends.

This clonotype was observed at least ten times. V and J are TRBV20-1 and TRBJ1-2; D gene uncertain. With 4 bases removed from V and 6 bases from J, the gap between germline ends came to 15 bases. Germline assignment: CDR1 DFQATT and CDR2 SNEGSKA (reference sequence). The CDR3 consists of 13 residues. The CDR3 DNA sequence: TGCAGTGCTATGGCGGAGGTTCGACATGGCTACACCTTC. It is translated as CSAMAEVRHGYTF.

This clonotype was found a few times. The V and J genes are TRBV5-6 and TRBJ2-3; D perhaps matches TRBD1 (6 bases). CDR1 and CDR2 from the germline V gene are SGHDT and YYEEEE. V lost 0 bases, J lost 4 bases, and 15 bases lay in between. The CDR3 spans 16 residues. The DNA for the CDR3 is TGTGCCAGCAGCTTGGCCCTAACAGGGTCCGCAGATACGCAGTATTTT. This gives the protein CASSLALTGSADTQYF.

The V and J genes are TRBV4-1 and TRBJ2-7, with 7 bases aligning to TRBD1. The CDR3 covers 15 residues. V shed 5 bases and J 6 bases; nucleotides not matched to a gene: 13. The germline V gene encodes CDR1 MGHRA and CDR2 YSYEKL. The CDR3 is CASSTRTGSASEQYF. CDR3 sequence (DNA): TGCGCCAGCAGCACCCGGACAGGATCAGCGTCCGAGCAGTACTTC.

The rearrangement links TRBV5-6 to TRBJ2-7; the D is unclear. Per the germline V gene, CDR1 is SGHDT and CDR2 is YYEEEE. The CDR3 contains 14 residues. The V end lost 7 bases, the J end lost 2 bases, and 16 bases lay between the germline ends. The CDR3 loop is CASGLRRSPYEQYF. DNA of the CDR3: TGTGCCAGCGGCCTCAGGCGGTCCCCCTACGAGCAGTACTTC.

The chain has TRBV14 and TRBJ1-1; D is unresolved. CDR3 length: 15 residues. V dropped 5 bases and J dropped 1 base, with 14 bases sitting between them. Germline lookup yields CDR1 SGHDN and CDR2 FVKESK. CDR3 sequence reads: CASSNLATWNTEAFF. The CDR3 nucleotides are TGTGCCAGCAGCAACCTCGCTACCTGGAACACTGAAGCTTTCTTT.

This clonotype has a handful of counts. V usage is TRBV20-1 and J usage is TRBJ2-3, with D uncertain. The V gene lost 5 bases and the J gene lost 0 bases, with 12 bases spanning the gap. Per germline, CDR1 DFQATT and CDR2 SNEGSKA (reference sequence). CDR3 size: 14 residues. CDR3 nucleotides: TGCAGTGCTGAAGACGGGCGTAGCACAGATACGCAGTATTTT. It encodes CSAEDGRSTDTQYF.

This clonotype was seen a few times. The chain recombines TRBV21-1 with TRBJ1-1. TRBV21-1 is reported as a pseudogene. The CDR3 consists of 15 residues. The CDR3 sequence is CASSVFQKGNTEAFF. The CDR3 nucleotides are TGTGCCAGCAGCGTTTTTCAGAAGGGGAACACTGAAGCTTTCTTT.

The V and J genes are TRBV6-1 and TRBJ1-6; tentatively, D is TRBD1 (5 bases). V lost 4 bases to trimming and J lost 7 bases, with 17 bases between them. CDR3 size: 16 residues. Germline-derived CDR1 and CDR2 are MNHNS and SASEGT. CDR3 coding DNA: TGTGCCAGCAGTGCTTCCATTGGGGGTAGGAATTCACCCCTCCACTTT. This sequence encodes CASSASIGGRNSPLHF.

The sample holds a few counts of this clonotype. The J gene is TRBJ1-2, the V gene TRBV5-1, with TRBD1 matching over 10 bases. Germline V gives CDR1 SGHRS, CDR2 YFSETQ. J lost 6 bases, V lost 4 bases, and 9 bases had no gene match. This CDR3 is 15 amino acids long. The CDR3 DNA follows: TGCGCCAGCAGCGGAGGGACAGGGGTGAGCCATGGCTACACCTTC. Protein: CASSGGTGVSHGYTF.

The CDR3 nucleotides read TGTGCCAGCAGTGAAAGGGGGGCTTGGAGCTCTGGAAACACCATATATTTT. Amino acids: CASSERGAWSSGNTIYF. This chain uses TRBV2 with TRBJ1-3, with a weak D call TRBD1 (6 bases). This CDR3 has 17 amino acids. CDR1 SNHLY and CDR2 FYNNEI come from the germline V gene. Between the trimmed V and J ends, which lost 2 bases and 0 bases, there was a span of 14 bases.

This clonotype was counted at least ten times. The chain uses TRBV11-2 and TRBJ2-7; TRBD1 aligns across 7 bases. CDR3 length equals 15 residues. Per the germline V gene, CDR1 is SGHAT and CDR2 is FQNNGV. Trimming cost V 0 bases and J 1 base; bases outside gene matches: 3. This CDR3 is CASSLERGPSYEQYF. CDR3 DNA sequence: TGTGCCAGCAGCTTAGAGAGGGGGCCTTCCTACGAGCAGTACTTC.

This clonotype was observed at least ten times. The gene calls are TRBV20-1 and TRBJ2-1; D is undetermined. Trimming took 3 bases from V and 10 from J, leaving 16 bases between them. The germline CDR1 and CDR2 sequences are DFQATT and SNEGSKA (reference sequence). The CDR3 totals 13 residues. CDR3 protein: CSARAHVQREQFF. The CDR3 region has the DNA TGCAGTGCTAGGGCGCACGTTCAGAGGGAGCAGTTCTTC.

The rearrangement uses TRBV11-2 and TRBJ2-1; D may be TRBD1 (6 bases). The CDR3 is made up of 15 amino acids. Germline CDR1 SGHAT, CDR2 FQNNGV. Trimming shortened V by 5 bases and J by 1 base, and 12 bases separated the two germline ends. The CDR3 loop reads CASSRRGGSYNEQFF. CDR3 coding DNA: TGTGCCAGCAGCCGAAGAGGGGGTTCCTACAATGAGCAGTTCTTC.

The V call is TRBV6-2 or TRBV6-3, the J call TRBJ2-7; D is perhaps TRBD1 (5 bases). Germline assignment: CDR1 MNHEY and CDR2 SVGEGT. The CDR3 extends over 18 amino acids. Trimming removed 2 bases at V and 1 base at J, with 21 bases between. The CDR3 coding sequence is TGTGCCAGCAGTTACCCTCCGGAAATGACAGTACCTTCCTACGAGCAGTACTTC. This encodes CASSYPPEMTVPSYEQYF.

CDR3 region: CASSPRIVYAPSYEQYF. CDR3 bases: TGTGCCAGCAGCCCAAGGATAGTGTACGCTCCTAGCTACGAGCAGTACTTC. The chain recombines TRBV12-3 or TRBV12-4 with TRBJ2-7; D unresolved. V gave up 6 bases and J gave up 3 bases, with 24 bases separating them. CDR3 length: 17 amino acids.

The chain has TRBV11-1 and TRBJ1-1, with unresolved D. The V end lost 2 bases, the J end lost 5 bases, and 9 bases lay between the germline ends. CDR1 and CDR2 from the germline V gene are SGHAT and FQDESV (reference sequence). The CDR3 extends over 13 amino acids. CDR3 in DNA: TGTGCCAGCAGCTTATATAGGGAGACTGAAGCTTTCTTT. Translation gives CASSLYRETEAFF. The full variable domain, its missing parts supplied by reference TRBV11-1 and TRBJ1-1, is EAEVAQSPRYKITEKSQAVAFWCDPISGHATLYWYRQILGQGPELLVQFQDESVVDDSQLPKDRFSAERLKGVDSTLKIQPAELGDSAMYLCASSLYRETEAFFGQGTRLTVV.

In its sample, this clonotype was seen a few times. The CDR3 DNA follows: TGTGCCAGCAGCTTCAACCCGGGACAGTCTAGCACAGATACGCAGTATTTT. This codes for CASSFNPGQSSTDTQYF. The J gene is TRBJ2-3, the V gene TRBV7-6; 7 nucleotides align to TRBD1. V gave up 3 bases and J gave up 0 bases; unmatched junction bases: 9. Germline V CDR1 and CDR2: SGHVS, FNYEAQ. The CDR3 loop spans 17 amino acids.